The 20 T cell receptor beta chains reported below all come from one sample, sequenced in a study of T-cell reconstitution after alpha-beta-depleted transplantation in children. Library preparation (for TCRbeta) was performed with unique molecular identifiers. TCRdb reprocessed the PCR reads via MiXCR and lists one record per CDR3 protein. The sample holds around 800,000 distinct CDR3 sequences, approximately 15% seen once. The material was PBMCs, mostly from graft donor cells, obtained 360 days after TCRalphabeta/CD19-depleted stem cell transplant. These receptors came from a male patient aged 10 to 17 who had a stem cell transplant for acute lymphoblastic leukemia, so the T cells may come from the graft donor.

The chain couples TRBV2 to TRBJ2-3; D possibly corresponds to TRBD2 (7 bases). V lost 7 bases, J lost 1 base, and 18 bases lay in between. The CDR3 covers 16 residues. The germline V gene encodes CDR1 SNHLY and CDR2 FYNNEI. In DNA form, the CDR3 reads TGTGCCAGCATCCTTAACGGGGGGCCTCGCACAGATACGCAGTATTTT. Its translation: CASILNGGPRTDTQYF.

This clonotype was detected ten times or more. This chain connects TRBV10-3 to TRBJ2-7, with TRBD1 identical over 9 bases. Germline trimming cut 4 bases from V and 5 bases from J; bases unmatched to any gene: 6. The germline CDR1 and CDR2 sequences are ENHRY and SYGVKD. The CDR3 length is 14 residues. The DNA of the CDR3 is TGTGCCATCAGTGGGGGACAGGGTCGGCACGAGCAGTACTTC. This translates into CAISGGQGRHEQYF.

This clonotype was seen at least ten times. This rearrangement joins TRBV12-3 or TRBV12-4 to TRBJ2-1, with TRBD2 as a possible D gene (6 bases). V was cut by 4 bases and J by 8 bases, with 6 bases left in between. This CDR3 has 11 residues. The CDR3 reads CASSWGDEQFF. In nucleotides, the CDR3 is TGTGCCAGCAGTTGGGGGGATGAGCAGTTCTTC.

This clonotype has a handful of counts. The chain has TRBV5-1 and TRBJ2-2, with a weak D call TRBD2 (6 bases). The germline V gene encodes CDR1 SGHRS and CDR2 YFSETQ. This CDR3 has 15 amino acids. V was cut by 1 base and J by 8 bases, with 15 bases left in between. The DNA for the CDR3 is TGCGCCAGCAGCTTGCGAACCGGCGGGGTTGGGGAGCTGTTTTTT. Its protein is CASSLRTGGVGELFF.

This clonotype was seen more than once but under ten times. The J gene is TRBJ2-2, the V gene TRBV12-3 or TRBV12-4; 12 nucleotides align to TRBD2. This CDR3 has 15 amino acids. The junction had 7 bases not matched to a gene; V was cut back by 8 bases and J by 6 bases. The CDR3 region has the DNA TGTGCCAGCGGACGACTAGCGGGAGAGGCCGGGGAGCTGTTTTTT. It encodes CASGRLAGEAGELFF.

The chain is built from TRBV20-1 and TRBJ1-5; TRBD1 is a possible D gene (5 bases). From germline, CDR1 is DFQATT and CDR2 SNEGSKA (reference sequence). V was pared by 3 bases and J by 2 bases, with 11 bases between. The CDR3 spans 14 residues. The CDR3, as DNA: TGCAGTGCTAGTTCAGGGCCCGGCAATCAGCCCCAGCATTTT. Translating it yields CSASSGPGNQPQHF.

This clonotype turned up a few times. The chain links TRBV25-1 to TRBJ2-7; no firm D call. The CDR3 runs to 13 residues. Germline CDR1 MGHDK, CDR2 SYGVNS. Trimming stripped 10 bases from V and 2 bases from J, with 15 bases between. CDR3 amino acids: CATTRSPTYEQYF. CDR3 in DNA: TGTGCCACCACCAGATCGCCAACCTACGAGCAGTACTTC.

This clonotype has a handful of counts. This rearrangement joins TRBV12-3 or TRBV12-4 to TRBJ2-7; TRBD1 agrees at 10 bases. This CDR3 has 17 residues. The V gene end was trimmed by 2 bases and the J gene end by 3 bases; junction bases not matched to a gene: 10. CDR3 residues: CASSLPAPGQGFYEQYF. In DNA, the CDR3 is TGTGCCAGCAGTTTACCTGCCCCGGGACAGGGGTTCTACGAGCAGTACTTC.

This rearrangement joins TRBV3-1 to TRBJ2-7; TRBD2 matches 7 bases. CDR1 LGHDT and CDR2 YNNKEL come from the germline V gene (reference sequence). The length of the CDR3 is 15 residues. Trimming took 4 bases from V and 2 from J; bases not matched to a gene: 8. CDR3 sequence reads: CASSLRTRDPYEQYF. CDR3 coding DNA: TGTGCCAGCAGCCTTCGGACTAGAGATCCCTACGAGCAGTACTTC.

This clonotype was seen more than once but under ten times. V gene TRBV7-9 combines with J gene TRBJ2-7; D is uncertain. Trimming removed 4 bases at V and 3 bases at J, with 13 bases between. CDR1 is SEHNR and CDR2 is FQNEAQ in the germline V gene (reference sequence). This CDR3 has 14 residues. This CDR3 is CASSYPEWGYEQYF. CDR3 nucleotide sequence: TGTGCCAGCAGCTACCCCGAGTGGGGCTACGAGCAGTACTTC.

Many counts were recorded for this clonotype. The gene calls are TRBV7-9 and TRBJ2-1; D remains ambiguous. Germline V gene sequence: CDR1 SEHNR, CDR2 FQNEAQ (reference sequence). CDR3 size: 16 residues. Trimming took 5 bases from V and 1 from J, leaving 15 bases between them. CDR3 residues: CASSPARQVSYNEQFF. As DNA, the CDR3 is TGTGCCAGCAGCCCAGCGCGGCAAGTGTCCTACAATGAGCAGTTCTTC.

In this sample, this clonotype turned up a few times. The chain recombines TRBV6-2 or TRBV6-3 with TRBJ2-4; 10 nucleotides line up with TRBD2. Germline CDR1 is MNHEY and CDR2 is SVGEGT. After removal of 5 bases from V and 9 bases from J, the junction contained 13 bases not matched to a gene. There are 16 residues in the CDR3. CDR3 in DNA: TGTGCCAGCAGTCACGGACTAGCGGCTCTAACCGGCATTCAGTACTTC. Residues: CASSHGLAALTGIQYF.

The sample holds a few counts of this clonotype. The chain is built from TRBV11-2 and TRBJ2-3, with D tentatively TRBD1 or TRBD2 (5 bases each). CDR1 SGHAT and CDR2 FQNNGV come from the germline V gene. V was shortened by 1 base and J by 1 base, with 24 bases between the two germline ends. The CDR3 runs 20 residues. The CDR3 nucleotides are TGTGCCAGCAGCTTAGGTAACGGGGACCGCGCCACCGGGGGCACAGATACGCAGTATTTT. Its protein product is CASSLGNGDRATGGTDTQYF.

This clonotype was found many times. The chain carries TRBV29-1 and TRBJ2-1; D unresolved. The CDR3 runs 15 residues. V was shortened by 1 base and J by 0 bases, with 10 bases between the two germline ends. Germline values: CDR1 SQVTM, CDR2 ANQGSEA. CDR3 protein: CSVEALISSYNEQFF. The CDR3 DNA sequence: TGCAGCGTTGAAGCCCTCATTAGCTCCTACAATGAGCAGTTCTTC.

This clonotype turned up a few times. The V and J genes are TRBV5-1 and TRBJ1-3; no definite D call. The germline V and J ends were trimmed by 0 bases and 0 bases, with 10 bases remaining between them. CDR3 length: 16 residues. Germline-derived CDR1 and CDR2 are SGHRS and YFSETQ. The CDR3 DNA reads TGCGCCAGCAGCTTGGACAGTTCTTCCTCTGGAAACACCATATATTTT. Translating it yields CASSLDSSSSGNTIYF.

A few counts support this clonotype. The CDR3 sequence is CASSLGLAGDVDTQYF. The CDR3 DNA follows: TGCGCCAGCAGCTTGGGACTAGCGGGAGATGTAGATACGCAGTATTTT. The genes are TRBV5-1 and TRBJ2-3; 12 bases are shared with TRBD2. The germline V gene encodes CDR1 SGHRS and CDR2 YFSETQ. Trimming at V came to 0 bases and at J to 5 bases, leaving 4 bases not matched to a gene. This CDR3 is 16 amino acids long.

This clonotype was recorded at least ten times. The chain carries TRBV7-8 and TRBJ2-3; weak D call: TRBD2 (5 bases). CDR1 and CDR2 from the germline V gene are SGHVS and FQNEAQ. CDR3 length equals 17 residues. The V and J ends lost 7 bases and 9 bases respectively, with 29 bases between them. The CDR3 is CASTNTGGPNGHRTQYF. DNA of the CDR3: TGTGCCAGCACAAATACTGGAGGCCCCAACGGGCACAGAACGCAGTATTTT. The full variable domain, completed using reference TRBV7-8 and TRBJ2-3, is GAGVSQSPRYKVAKRGQDVALRCDPISGHVSLFWYQQALGQGPEFLTYFQNEAQLDKSGLPSDRFFAERPEGSVSTLKIQRTQQEDSAVYLCASTNTGGPNGHRTQYFGPGTRLTVL.

Many counts were recorded for this clonotype. The J gene is TRBJ2-1, the V gene TRBV2, with a possible D match to TRBD2 (5 bases). In germline, CDR1 is SNHLY, CDR2 FYNNEI. V lost 11 bases and J 4 bases, leaving 9 bases between the germline ends. This CDR3 has 11 amino acids. In nucleotides, the CDR3 is TGTGCCGCCCGGGAATACAATGAGCAGTTCTTC. Protein: CAAREYNEQFF.

This clonotype was detected only a few times. J is TRBJ2-5 and V is TRBV20-1; D ambiguous. CDR1 is DFQATT and CDR2 is SNEGSKA in the germline V gene (reference sequence). The ends were cut back, 6 bases at V and 1 base at J, with 15 bases in the middle. The length of the CDR3 is 14 residues. DNA of the CDR3: TGCAGTGCCCCCTCGGGTCTCGGCCAAGAGACCCAGTACTTC. It encodes CSAPSGLGQETQYF.

This sequence joins TRBV2 and TRBJ2-5; maybe TRBD1 (6 bases). With 6 bases removed from V and 1 base from J, the gap between germline ends came to 12 bases. CDR3 length equals 14 residues. The V gene's germline CDR1 is SNHLY and CDR2 FYNNEI. CDR3 DNA: TGTGCCAGCAGGATCCGGGACACCCAAGAGACCCAGTACTTC. It codes for CASRIRDTQETQYF.